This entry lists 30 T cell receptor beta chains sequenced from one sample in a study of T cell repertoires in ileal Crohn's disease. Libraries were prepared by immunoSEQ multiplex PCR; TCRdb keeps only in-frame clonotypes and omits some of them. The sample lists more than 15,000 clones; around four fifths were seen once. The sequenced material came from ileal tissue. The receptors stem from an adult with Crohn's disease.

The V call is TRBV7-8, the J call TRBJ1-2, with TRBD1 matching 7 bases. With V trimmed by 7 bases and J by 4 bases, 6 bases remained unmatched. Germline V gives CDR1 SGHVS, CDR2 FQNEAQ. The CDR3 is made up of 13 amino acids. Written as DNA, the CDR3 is TGTGCCAGCAACAAAGGGGGCAGCTATGGCTACACCTTC. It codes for CASNKGGSYGYTF.

The CDR3 DNA follows: TGCGCCAGCAGCCCCATCTCAGGGGGGACCTACGAGCAGTACTTC. Translated, it gives CASSPISGGTYEQYF. The chain links TRBV4-1 to TRBJ2-7; TRBD1 is a possible D gene (7 bases). CDR3 length: 15 amino acids. The germline CDR1 and CDR2 sequences are MGHRA and YSYEKL. The V and J ends lost 4 bases and 2 bases respectively, with 15 bases between them.

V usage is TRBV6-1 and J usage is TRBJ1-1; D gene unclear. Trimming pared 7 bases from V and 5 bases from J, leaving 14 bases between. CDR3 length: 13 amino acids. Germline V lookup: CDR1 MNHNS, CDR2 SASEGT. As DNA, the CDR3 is TGTGCCAGCATCCCGCGGGTATCGACTGAAGCTTTCTTT. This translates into CASIPRVSTEAFF.

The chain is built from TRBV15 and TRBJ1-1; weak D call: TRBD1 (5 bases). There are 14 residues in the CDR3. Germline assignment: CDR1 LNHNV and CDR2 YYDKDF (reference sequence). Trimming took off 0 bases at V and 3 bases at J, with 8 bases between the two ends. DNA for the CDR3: TGTGCCACCAGCAGAGAGCAGGGCGACACTGAAGCTTTCTTT. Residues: CATSREQGDTEAFF.

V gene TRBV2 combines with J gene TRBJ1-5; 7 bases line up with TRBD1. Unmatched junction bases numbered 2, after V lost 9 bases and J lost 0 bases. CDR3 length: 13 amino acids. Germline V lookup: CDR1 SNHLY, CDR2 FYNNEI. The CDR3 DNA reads TGTGCCAGTACAGGGGATAGCAATCAGCCCCAGCATTTT. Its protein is CASTGDSNQPQHF. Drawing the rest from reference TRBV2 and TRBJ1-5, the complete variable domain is EPEVTQTPSHQVTQMGQEVILRCVPISNHLYFYWYRQILGQKVEFLVSFYNNEISEKSEIFDDQFSVERPDGSNFTLKIRSTKLEDSAMYFCASTGDSNQPQHFGDGTRLSIL.

The CDR3 spells CASSVGTSGYTDTQYF. In nucleotides, the CDR3 is TGTGCCAGCAGCGTAGGGACTAGCGGATACACAGATACGCAGTATTTT. This chain joins TRBV9 and TRBJ2-3, with 10 bases lining up with TRBD2. V gave up 0 bases and J gave up 2 bases; unmatched junction bases: 3. Germline V lookup: CDR1 SGDLS, CDR2 YYNGEE. The CDR3 loop spans 16 amino acids.

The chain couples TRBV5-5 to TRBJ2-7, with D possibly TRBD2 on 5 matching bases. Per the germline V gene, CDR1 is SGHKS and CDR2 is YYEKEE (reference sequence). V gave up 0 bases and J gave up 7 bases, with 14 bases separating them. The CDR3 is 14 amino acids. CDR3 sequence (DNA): TGTGCCAGCAGCTTGGATTGGGCGACGGGGGAGCAGTACTTC. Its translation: CASSLDWATGEQYF.

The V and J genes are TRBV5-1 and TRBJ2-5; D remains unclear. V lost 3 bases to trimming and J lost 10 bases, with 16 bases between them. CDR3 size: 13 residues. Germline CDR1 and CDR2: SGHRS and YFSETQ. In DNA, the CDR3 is TGCGCCAGCAGCTCCCCCACAACGGGTGGCCAGTACTTC. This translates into CASSSPTTGGQYF. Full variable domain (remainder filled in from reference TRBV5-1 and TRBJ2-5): KAGVTQTPRYLIKTRGQQVTLSCSPISGHRSVSWYQQTPGQGLQFLFEYFSETQRNKGNFPGRFSGRQFSNSRSEMNVSTLELGDSALYLCASSSPTTGGQYFGPGTRLLVL.

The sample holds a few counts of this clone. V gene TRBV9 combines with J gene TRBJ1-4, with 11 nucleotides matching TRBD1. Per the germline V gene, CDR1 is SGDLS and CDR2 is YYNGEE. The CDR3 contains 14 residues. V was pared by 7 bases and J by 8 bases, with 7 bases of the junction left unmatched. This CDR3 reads CASGRGQGGEKLFF. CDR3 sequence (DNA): TGTGCCAGCGGGCGGGGACAGGGGGGCGAAAAACTGTTTTTT.

Written as DNA, the CDR3 is TGTGCCAGCAAGGCCGACAGGGCCTCCTACGAGCAGTACTTC. This translates into CASKADRASYEQYF. The rearrangement uses TRBV6-1 and TRBJ2-7; 7 bases align to TRBD1. Germline-derived CDR1 and CDR2 are MNHNS and SASEGT. V shed 7 bases, J shed 0 bases, and the junction held 6 bases outside the gene matches. The CDR3 runs 14 residues.

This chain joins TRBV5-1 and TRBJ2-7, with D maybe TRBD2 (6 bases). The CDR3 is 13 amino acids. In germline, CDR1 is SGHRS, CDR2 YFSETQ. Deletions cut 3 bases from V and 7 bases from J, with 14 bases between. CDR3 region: CASSSAGRREQYF. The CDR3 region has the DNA TGCGCCAGCAGCTCCGCGGGGCGTAGGGAGCAGTACTTC.

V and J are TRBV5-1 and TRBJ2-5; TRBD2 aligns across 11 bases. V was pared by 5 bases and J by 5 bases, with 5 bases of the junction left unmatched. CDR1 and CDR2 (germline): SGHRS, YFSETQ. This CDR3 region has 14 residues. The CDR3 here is CASRTSGNSETQYF. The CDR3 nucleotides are TGCGCCAGCAGGACTAGCGGGAACTCGGAGACCCAGTACTTC. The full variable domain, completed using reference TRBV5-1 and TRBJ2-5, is KAGVTQTPRYLIKTRGQQVTLSCSPISGHRSVSWYQQTPGQGLQFLFEYFSETQRNKGNFPGRFSGRQFSNSRSEMNVSTLELGDSALYLCASRTSGNSETQYFGPGTRLLVL.

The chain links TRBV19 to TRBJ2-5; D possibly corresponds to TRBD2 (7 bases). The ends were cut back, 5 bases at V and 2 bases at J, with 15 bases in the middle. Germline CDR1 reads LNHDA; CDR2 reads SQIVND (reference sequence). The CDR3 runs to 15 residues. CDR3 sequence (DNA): TGTGCCAGTAGTTTCCTCGGGGGGCCTCAAGAGACCCAGTACTTC. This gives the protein CASSFLGGPQETQYF.

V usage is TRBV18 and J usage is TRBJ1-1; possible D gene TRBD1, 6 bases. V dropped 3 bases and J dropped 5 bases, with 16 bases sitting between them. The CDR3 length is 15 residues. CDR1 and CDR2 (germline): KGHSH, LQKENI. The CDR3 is CASSPSQGRGTEAFF. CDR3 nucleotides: TGTGCCAGCTCACCTTCCCAGGGGAGAGGGACTGAAGCTTTCTTT.

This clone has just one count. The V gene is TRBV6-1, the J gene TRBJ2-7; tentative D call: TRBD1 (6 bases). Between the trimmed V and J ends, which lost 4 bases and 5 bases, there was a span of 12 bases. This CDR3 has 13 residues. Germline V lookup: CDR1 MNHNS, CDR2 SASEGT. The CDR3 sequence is CASSGDRNDEQYF. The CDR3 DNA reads TGTGCCAGCAGTGGCGACAGGAACGACGAGCAGTACTTC.

As DNA, the CDR3 is TGTGCCAGCAGTGACGACAGACCTTCACCCCTCCACTTT. As protein: CASSDDRPSPLHF. The chain joins TRBV6-1 to TRBJ1-6, with TRBD1 as a possible D gene (5 bases). Trimming took 3 bases from V and 9 from J, leaving 9 bases between them. In germline, CDR1 is MNHNS, CDR2 SASEGT. The CDR3 is 13 residues long.

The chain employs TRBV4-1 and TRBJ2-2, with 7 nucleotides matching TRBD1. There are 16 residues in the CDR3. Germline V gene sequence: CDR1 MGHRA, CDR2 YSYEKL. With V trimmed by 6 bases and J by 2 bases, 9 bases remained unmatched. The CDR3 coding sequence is TGCGCCAGCAGTCCCGACAGGGTTACTAACACCGGGGAGCTGTTTTTT. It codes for CASSPDRVTNTGELFF.

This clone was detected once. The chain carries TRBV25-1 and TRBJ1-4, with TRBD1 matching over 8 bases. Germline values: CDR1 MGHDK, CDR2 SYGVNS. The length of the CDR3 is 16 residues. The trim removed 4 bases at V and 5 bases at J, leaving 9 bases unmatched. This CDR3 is CASSGTGLRWNEKLFF. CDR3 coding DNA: TGTGCCAGCAGTGGGACAGGGTTAAGATGGAATGAAAAACTGTTTTTT.

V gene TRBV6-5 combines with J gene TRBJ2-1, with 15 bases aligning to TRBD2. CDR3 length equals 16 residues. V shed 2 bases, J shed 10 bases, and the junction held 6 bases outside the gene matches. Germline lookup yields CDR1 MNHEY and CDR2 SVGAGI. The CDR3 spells CASSYGGLAGGREQFF. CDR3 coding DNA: TGTGCCAGCAGTTACGGGGGACTAGCGGGGGGAAGGGAGCAGTTCTTC.

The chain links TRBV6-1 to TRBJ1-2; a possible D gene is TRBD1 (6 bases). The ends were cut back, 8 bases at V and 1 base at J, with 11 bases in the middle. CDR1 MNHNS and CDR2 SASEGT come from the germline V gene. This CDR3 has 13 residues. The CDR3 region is CASDDRFNYGYTF. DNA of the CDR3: TGTGCCAGCGATGACAGGTTTAACTATGGCTACACCTTC.

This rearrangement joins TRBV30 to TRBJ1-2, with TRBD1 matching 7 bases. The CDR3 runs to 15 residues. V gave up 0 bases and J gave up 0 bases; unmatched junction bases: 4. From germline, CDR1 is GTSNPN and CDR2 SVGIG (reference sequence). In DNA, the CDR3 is TGTGCCTGGAGTGTATGGACAGGCGCTAACTATGGCTACACCTTC. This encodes CAWSVWTGANYGYTF.

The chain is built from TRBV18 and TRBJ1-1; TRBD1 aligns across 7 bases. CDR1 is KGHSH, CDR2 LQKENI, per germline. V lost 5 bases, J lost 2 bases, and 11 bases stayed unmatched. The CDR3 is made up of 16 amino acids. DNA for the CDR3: TGTGCCAGCTCAGTACGACCGGGGACAGCCAACACTGAAGCTTTCTTT. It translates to CASSVRPGTANTEAFF. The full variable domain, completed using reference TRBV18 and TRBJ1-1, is NAGVMQNPRHLVRRRGQEARLRCSPMKGHSHVYWYRQLPEEGLKFMVYLQKENIIDESGMPKERFSAEFPKEGPSILRIQQVVRGDSAAYFCASSVRPGTANTEAFFGQGTRLTVV.

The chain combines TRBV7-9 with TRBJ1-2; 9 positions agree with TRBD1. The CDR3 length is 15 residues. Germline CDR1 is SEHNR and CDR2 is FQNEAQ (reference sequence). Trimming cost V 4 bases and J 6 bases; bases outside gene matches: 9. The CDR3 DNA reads TGTGCCAGCAGCTCCCCGGACAGGGGCTTGAATGGCTACACCTTC. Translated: CASSSPDRGLNGYTF.

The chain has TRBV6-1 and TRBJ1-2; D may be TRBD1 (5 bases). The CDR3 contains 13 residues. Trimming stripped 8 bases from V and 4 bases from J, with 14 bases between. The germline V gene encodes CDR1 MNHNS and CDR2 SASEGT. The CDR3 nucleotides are TGTGCCAGCCACCGGCAGGGCGGCTATGGCTACACCTTC. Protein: CASHRQGGYGYTF.

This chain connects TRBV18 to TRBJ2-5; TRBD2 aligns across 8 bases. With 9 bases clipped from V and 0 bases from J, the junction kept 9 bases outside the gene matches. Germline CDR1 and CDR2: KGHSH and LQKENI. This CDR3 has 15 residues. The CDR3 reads CASSRAGANQETQYF. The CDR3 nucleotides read TGTGCCAGTTCTCGAGCGGGGGCCAACCAAGAGACCCAGTACTTC.

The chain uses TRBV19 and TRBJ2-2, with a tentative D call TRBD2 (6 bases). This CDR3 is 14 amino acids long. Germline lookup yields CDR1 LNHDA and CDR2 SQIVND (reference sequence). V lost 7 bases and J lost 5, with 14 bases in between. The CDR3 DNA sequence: TGTGCCAGTAATAGGGTTGGGGGGACCGGGGAGCTGTTTTTT. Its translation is CASNRVGGTGELFF.

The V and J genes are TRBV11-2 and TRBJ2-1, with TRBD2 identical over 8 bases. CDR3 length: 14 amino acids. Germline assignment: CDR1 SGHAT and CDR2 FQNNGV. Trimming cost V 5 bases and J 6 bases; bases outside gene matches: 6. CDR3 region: CASSLQRGSNEQFF. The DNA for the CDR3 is TGTGCCAGCAGCCTCCAGCGGGGGAGCAATGAGCAGTTCTTC.

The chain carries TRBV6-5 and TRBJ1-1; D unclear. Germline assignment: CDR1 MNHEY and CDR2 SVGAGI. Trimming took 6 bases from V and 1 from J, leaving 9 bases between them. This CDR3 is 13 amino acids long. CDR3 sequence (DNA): TGTGCCAGCAGCCTCAATAGGAACACTGAAGCTTTCTTT. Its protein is CASSLNRNTEAFF.

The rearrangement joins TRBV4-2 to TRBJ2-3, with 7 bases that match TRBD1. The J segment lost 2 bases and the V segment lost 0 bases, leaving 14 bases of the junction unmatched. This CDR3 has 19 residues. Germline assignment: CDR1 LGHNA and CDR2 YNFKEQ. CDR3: CASSQDADGLQGLTDTQYF. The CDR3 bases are TGTGCCAGCAGCCAAGACGCTGATGGGTTACAGGGGCTCACAGATACGCAGTATTTT.

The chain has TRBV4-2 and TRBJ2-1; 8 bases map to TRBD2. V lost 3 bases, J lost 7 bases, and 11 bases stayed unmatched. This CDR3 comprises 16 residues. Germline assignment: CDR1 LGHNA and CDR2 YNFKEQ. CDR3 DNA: TGTGCCAGCAGCCAGGGCCTCCTCGGGGGGGGGAATGAGCAGTTCTTC. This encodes CASSQGLLGGGNEQFF.